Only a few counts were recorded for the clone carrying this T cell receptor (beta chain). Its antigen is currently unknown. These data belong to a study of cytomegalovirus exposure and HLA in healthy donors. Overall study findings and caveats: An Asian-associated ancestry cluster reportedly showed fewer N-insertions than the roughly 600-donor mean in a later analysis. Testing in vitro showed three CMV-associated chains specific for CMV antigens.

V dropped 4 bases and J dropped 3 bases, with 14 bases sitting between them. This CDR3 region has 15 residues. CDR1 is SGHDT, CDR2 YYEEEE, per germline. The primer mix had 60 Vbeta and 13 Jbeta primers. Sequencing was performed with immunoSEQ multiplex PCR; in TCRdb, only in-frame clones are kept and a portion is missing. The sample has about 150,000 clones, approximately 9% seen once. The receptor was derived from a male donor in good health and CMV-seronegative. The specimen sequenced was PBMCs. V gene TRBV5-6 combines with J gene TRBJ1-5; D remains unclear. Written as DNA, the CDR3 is TGTGCCAGCAGCCCGGCGGGGAGTTCCAATCAGCCCCAGCATTTT. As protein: CASSPAGSSNQPQHF. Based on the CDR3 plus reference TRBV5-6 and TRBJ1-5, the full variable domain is DAGVTQSPTHLIKTRGQQVTLRCSPKSGHDTVSWYQQALGQGPQFIFQYYEEEERQRGNFPDRFSGHQFPNYSSELNVNALLLGDSALYLCASSPAGSSNQPQHFGDGTRLSIL.